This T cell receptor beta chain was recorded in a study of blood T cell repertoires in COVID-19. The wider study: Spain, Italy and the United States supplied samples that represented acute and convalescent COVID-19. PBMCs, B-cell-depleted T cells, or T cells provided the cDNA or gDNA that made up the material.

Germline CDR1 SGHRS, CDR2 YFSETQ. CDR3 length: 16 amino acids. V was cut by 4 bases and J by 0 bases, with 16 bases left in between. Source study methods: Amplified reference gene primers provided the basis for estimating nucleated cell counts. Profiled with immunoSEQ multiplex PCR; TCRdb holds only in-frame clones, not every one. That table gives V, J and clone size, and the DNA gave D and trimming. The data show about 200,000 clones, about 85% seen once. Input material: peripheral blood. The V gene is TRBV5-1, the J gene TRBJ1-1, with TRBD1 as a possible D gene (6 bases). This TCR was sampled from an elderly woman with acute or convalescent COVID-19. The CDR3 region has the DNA TGCGCCAGCAGCAAGGGACACGCTGCCATGAACACTGAAGCTTTCTTT. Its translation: CASSKGHAAMNTEAFF.